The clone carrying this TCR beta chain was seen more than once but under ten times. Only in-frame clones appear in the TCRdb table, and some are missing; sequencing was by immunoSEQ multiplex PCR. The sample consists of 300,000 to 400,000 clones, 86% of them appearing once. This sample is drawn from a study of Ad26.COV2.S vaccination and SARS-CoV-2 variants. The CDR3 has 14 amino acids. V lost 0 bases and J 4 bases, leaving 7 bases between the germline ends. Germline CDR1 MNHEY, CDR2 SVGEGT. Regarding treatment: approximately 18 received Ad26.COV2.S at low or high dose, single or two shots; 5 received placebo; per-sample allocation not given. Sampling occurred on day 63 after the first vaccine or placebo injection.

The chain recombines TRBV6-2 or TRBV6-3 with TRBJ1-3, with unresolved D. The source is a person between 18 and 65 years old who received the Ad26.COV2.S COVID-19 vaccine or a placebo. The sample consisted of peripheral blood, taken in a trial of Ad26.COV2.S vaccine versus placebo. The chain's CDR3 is CASSYSALGNTIYF. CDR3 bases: TGTGCCAGCAGTTACTCCGCCCTCGGAAACACCATATATTTT.